These 19 T cell receptor beta chains share one sample of origin, sequenced in a study of blood T cell repertoires in COVID-19 (dated by TCRdb to 2020 to 2021). Library prep was done by the immunoSEQ multiplex PCR assay. This immuneACCESS table, as held by TCRdb, lists in-frame sequences with V and J called but not all clones. Of the missing ones, under half trace to an unresolved V gene in checked studies; the others have no known cause. A total of some 200,000 clones appear in this sample, approximately 84% of them only once. Roughly 8% of the sample rests with the top ten. The sample taken for sequencing was peripheral blood. The receptors originated from a woman in her forties or fifties with active or convalescent COVID-19.

V is TRBV12-5 and J is TRBJ1-1, with D maybe TRBD1 (5 bases). The V end lost 6 bases, the J end lost 10 bases, and 18 bases lay between the germline ends. This CDR3 is built from 13 residues. Germline CDR1 reads LGHNT; CDR2 reads FRNRAP. The CDR3 reads CASGTVWAEGAFF. The CDR3 DNA reads TGTGCTAGTGGGACAGTTTGGGCCGAAGGAGCTTTCTTT. The variable domain in full, with the rest retrieved from reference TRBV12-5 and TRBJ1-1, is DARVTQTPRHKVTEMGQEVTMRCQPILGHNTVFWYRQTMMQGLELLAYFRNRAPLDDSGMPKDRFSAEMPDATLATLKIQPSEPRDSAVYFCASGTVWAEGAFFGQGTRLTVV.

This clone was detected a few times. This chain connects TRBV6-1 to TRBJ2-5; 7 nucleotides agree with TRBD1. Germline V lookup: CDR1 MNHNS, CDR2 SASEGT. This CDR3 spans 18 amino acids. V lost 4 bases, J lost 5 bases, and 19 bases stayed unmatched. CDR3 in DNA: TGTGCCAGCAGTGGTGGGACAGCCTCCAGTCCATCGGGGGAGACCCAGTACTTC. Its translation: CASSGGTASSPSGETQYF.

The gene calls are TRBV18 and TRBJ2-5; perhaps TRBD2 as D (6 bases). With 3 bases removed from V and 5 bases from J, the gap between germline ends came to 13 bases. This CDR3 is built from 14 residues. In germline, CDR1 is KGHSH, CDR2 LQKENI. The CDR3 is CASSPLGRDETQYF. CDR3 in DNA: TGTGCCAGCTCACCGCTTGGGCGGGATGAGACCCAGTACTTC.

The sample holds one count of this clone. V is TRBV7-9 and J is TRBJ1-2; D might be TRBD1 (6 bases). V was shortened by 5 bases and J by 5 bases, with 12 bases between the two germline ends. Germline V gene sequence: CDR1 SEHNR, CDR2 FQNEAQ (reference sequence). This CDR3 region has 13 residues. Here the CDR3 DNA reads TGTGCCAGCAGCACCTCGACAGGATATGGCTACACCTTC. It translates to CASSTSTGYGYTF.

The gene calls are TRBV27 and TRBJ1-4; D gene unclear. Trimming left V 5 bases short and J 13 bases short, with 14 bases between. The CDR3 is 12 amino acids. CDR1 is MNHEY, CDR2 SMNVEV, per germline (reference sequence). The CDR3 DNA is TGTGCCAGCAGTCCTGGAGGTCGAGCACTGTTTTTT. Translation gives CASSPGGRALFF.

This sequence joins TRBV19 and TRBJ1-1, with TRBD1 identical over 9 bases. The length of the CDR3 is 15 residues. Per germline, CDR1 LNHDA and CDR2 SQIVND (reference sequence). V lost 9 bases, J lost 1 base, and 9 bases stayed unmatched. Here the CDR3 DNA reads TGTGCCAGGCGACAGGGGGGGAAGAGGAACACTGAAGCTTTCTTT. Protein product: CARRQGGKRNTEAFF.

The chain recombines TRBV5-1 with TRBJ1-6; 7 positions match TRBD1. With 3 bases clipped from V and 0 bases from J, the junction kept 9 bases outside the gene matches. Germline V gene lookup returns CDR1 SGHRS and CDR2 YFSETQ. This CDR3 is built from 18 residues. CDR3 nucleotide sequence: TGCGCCAGCAGCTCGTCCCGGGACAGCAGCTCCTATAATTCACCCCTCCACTTT. This codes for CASSSSRDSSSYNSPLHF.

For the CDR3, the DNA is TGTGCCACCAGCGGGGGACAGAAGAACACTGAAGCTTTCTTT. Protein product: CATSGGQKNTEAFF. The chain employs TRBV15 and TRBJ1-1; TRBD1 aligns across 7 bases. With V trimmed by 5 bases and J by 1 base, 4 bases remained unmatched. The germline CDR1 and CDR2 sequences are LNHNV and YYDKDF (reference sequence). There are 14 residues in the CDR3.

The chain is built from TRBV28 and TRBJ1-2; D is ambiguous. CDR1 is MDHEN, CDR2 SYDVKM, per germline. Trimming removed 4 bases at V and 3 bases at J, with 12 bases between. The CDR3 is made up of 14 amino acids. Here the CDR3 reads CASSSQLDHYGYTF. The CDR3 DNA follows: TGTGCCAGCAGTTCCCAGCTAGACCACTATGGCTACACCTTC.

This clone was found a few times. The chain combines TRBV24-1 with TRBJ2-7; D is unresolved. Trimming shortened V by 1 base and J by 9 bases, and 9 bases separated the two germline ends. CDR3 length: 12 residues. The V gene's germline CDR1 is KGHDR and CDR2 SFDVKD. The CDR3 is CATSDFWAVQYF. Written as DNA, the CDR3 is TGTGCCACCAGTGATTTCTGGGCCGTGCAGTACTTC.

This sequence joins TRBV9 and TRBJ2-1; maybe TRBD2 (5 bases). This CDR3 has 18 residues. V lost 0 bases, J lost 0 bases, and 16 bases lay in between. The germline V gene encodes CDR1 SGDLS and CDR2 YYNGEE. CDR3 region: CASSVAPPGDYSYNEQFF. The CDR3 DNA is TGTGCCAGCAGCGTAGCCCCCCCTGGCGACTACTCCTACAATGAGCAGTTCTTC.

The gene calls are TRBV5-6 and TRBJ2-1; 8 bases map to TRBD1. The CDR3 has 18 amino acids. After removal of 4 bases from V and 8 bases from J, the junction contained 20 bases not matched to a gene. Germline V gives CDR1 SGHDT, CDR2 YYEEEE. The chain's CDR3 is CASSRDRREAPLGDEQFF. The CDR3 DNA is TGTGCCAGCAGCAGGGACAGGAGGGAGGCCCCTCTAGGCGATGAGCAGTTCTTC.

The chain is built from TRBV28 and TRBJ1-1, with a tentative D call TRBD1 (5 bases). Germline CDR1 is MDHEN and CDR2 is SYDVKM. V was trimmed by 4 bases and J by 3 bases, leaving 12 bases between them. The length of the CDR3 is 14 residues. CDR3 protein: CASSWAGLDTEAFF. As DNA, the CDR3 is TGTGCCAGCAGTTGGGCGGGGCTGGACACTGAAGCTTTCTTT.

The chain employs TRBV5-1 and TRBJ2-5; the match to TRBD1 covers 7 bases. The CDR3 contains 15 residues. V trimming: 0 bases; J trimming: 5 bases; junction bases outside the gene matches: 7. Germline CDR1 and CDR2: SGHRS and YFSETQ. The CDR3 DNA follows: TGCGCCAGCAGCTTGGAGGGGGCGAATTGGGAGACCCAGTACTTC. Translation gives CASSLEGANWETQYF.

The chain joins TRBV6-5 to TRBJ1-3; D is ambiguous. Germline CDR1 is MNHEY and CDR2 is SVGAGI. Trimming took off 9 bases at V and 0 bases at J, with 9 bases between the two ends. The CDR3 sequence is 13 residues long. The CDR3, as DNA: TGTGCCAGTCTGGCAAGCTCTGGAAACACCATATATTTT. This codes for CASLASSGNTIYF.

This chain connects TRBV7-9 to TRBJ1-1, with D perhaps matching TRBD1 (5 bases). Germline V gene sequence: CDR1 SEHNR, CDR2 FQNEAQ (reference sequence). Between the trimmed V and J ends, which lost 4 bases and 5 bases, there was a span of 11 bases. This CDR3 has 13 amino acids. CDR3 nucleotides: TGTGCCAGCAGCTCCGCCAGGACAACTGAAGCTTTCTTT. Encoded protein: CASSSARTTEAFF.

The rearrangement joins TRBV2 to TRBJ1-2, with 9 bases matching TRBD1. The CDR3 runs to 12 residues. In germline, CDR1 is SNHLY, CDR2 FYNNEI. J lost 7 bases, V lost 6 bases, and 3 bases had no gene match. CDR3 residues: CASRDRGTGYTF. CDR3 bases: TGTGCCAGCAGGGACAGGGGAACTGGCTACACCTTC.

The CDR3 DNA sequence: TGTGCCAGCAGCCAAACATCGAACACTGAAGCTTTCTTT. Protein: CASSQTSNTEAFF. The chain couples TRBV7-9 to TRBJ1-1; D not resolved. V was clipped by 5 bases and J by 1 base, with 8 bases between them. The CDR3 covers 13 residues. CDR1 is SEHNR, CDR2 FQNEAQ, per germline (reference sequence).

The rearrangement links TRBV13 to TRBJ2-5, with 9 bases identical to TRBD1. This CDR3 is 19 amino acids long. CDR1 PRHDT and CDR2 FYEKMQ come from the germline V gene (reference sequence). Losses at the gene ends were 1 base for V and 2 bases for J; bases not matched to a gene: 14. In DNA form, the CDR3 reads TGTGCCAGCAGCTTAGCCGGAAGCCTCTTGGGACAGGGTCAAGAGACCCAGTACTTC. It yields the protein CASSLAGSLLGQGQETQYF.